This TCR beta chain was recorded in a study of blood T cell repertoires in COVID-19. Study-wide context: Samples came from the United States, Italy and Spain, spanning acute and convalescent COVID-19. PBMCs, B-cell-depleted T cells, or T cells were the source of the cDNA or gDNA that made up the material.

V was clipped by 5 bases and J by 2 bases; unmatched bases: 4. Germline CDR1 SNHLY, CDR2 FYNNEI. The CDR3 runs to 14 residues. Methods used by the authors: Reference gene primers were amplified, and this amplification served to estimate nucleated cell counts. This table comes from immunoSEQ multiplex PCR, and its TCRdb copy is limited to in-frame clones, with some not included. The DNA gave D and trimming, while V, J and clone size come from that table. Of 30,000 to 40,000 clones in the sample, roughly 85% were seen once. The sequence derives from a woman of 80 years or more with active or convalescent COVID-19. Sequenced sample: peripheral blood. The chain carries TRBV2 and TRBJ2-5; TRBD2 matches at 8 bases. The CDR3, as DNA: TGTGCCAGCAGTCGACTAGCGCAGCAAGAGACCCAGTACTTC. Translating gives CASSRLAQQETQYF.